Listed here is a single T cell receptor beta chain. The clone's antigen remains unknown. Base qualities are missing; no much larger clone stands one base away. The sequencing machine was an Illumina HiSeq 2500. TCR beta libraries were prepared by quantitative 5'-RACE with molecular barcodes. Under the source paper's analysis protocol: Disease-linked TCR variants were identified with a new computational method built on a probabilistic model of VDJ rearrangement. TCRdb's own reprocessing of the public reads used fastp at Q25 and MiXCR and kept productive beta chains. When rows share a CDR3 protein, they turn into one entry using the most common DNA and genes. These V and J calls originate from TCRdb's pipeline instead of the authors' own analysis. This sample has around 480,000 distinct CDR3 sequences in its table, and 17% of those were observed once. 1% of the sample goes to the ten largest clones. The data derive from a study of CD8 T cells in ankylosing spondylitis (dated by TCRdb to about 2017). Regarding the complete study: The study set out to find disease-linked TCR variants by profiling T cell receptor beta repertoires in ankylosing spondylitis patients and healthy donors. Peripheral blood samples were taken, and synovial fluid was additionally collected from ankylosing spondylitis patients. The full study cohort was made up of 25 ankylosing spondylitis patients and about a hundred healthy donors.

The investigation overall reported the following: The disease-linked clones showed a CD8+ phenotype and occurred at relatively low frequencies in peripheral blood. The disease-linked clones were reported to be significantly enriched in matched synovial fluid samples from ankylosing spondylitis patients. Some motif variants had previously been reported in the synovial fluid and blood of reactive arthritis patients, which suggests shared mechanisms of disease initiation. Blood from ankylosing spondylitis patients appeared to be characterized by a TCR beta motif composed of several highly homologous amino acid variants.

V was cut back by 3 bases and J by 1 base, leaving a gap of 10 bases between them. The CDR3, cysteine through phenylalanine, is 15 amino acids long. CDR3 DNA is the only sequence kept; it has 45 bases, read in frame from the first base. Sequences were obtained from blood, either unsorted or a sorted T cell fraction (not recorded which). Recombination linked TRBV12-3 or TRBV12-4 to TRBJ2-1; the D element might be TRBD1 or TRBD2, as each aligns at 5 bases. The sequence derives from a male donor with ankylosing spondylitis. The nucleotide sequence reads as follows: TGTGCCAGCAGTTTCTTTGGGGGTTCCTACAATGAGCAGTTCTTC. It is translated as CASSFFGGSYNEQFF.